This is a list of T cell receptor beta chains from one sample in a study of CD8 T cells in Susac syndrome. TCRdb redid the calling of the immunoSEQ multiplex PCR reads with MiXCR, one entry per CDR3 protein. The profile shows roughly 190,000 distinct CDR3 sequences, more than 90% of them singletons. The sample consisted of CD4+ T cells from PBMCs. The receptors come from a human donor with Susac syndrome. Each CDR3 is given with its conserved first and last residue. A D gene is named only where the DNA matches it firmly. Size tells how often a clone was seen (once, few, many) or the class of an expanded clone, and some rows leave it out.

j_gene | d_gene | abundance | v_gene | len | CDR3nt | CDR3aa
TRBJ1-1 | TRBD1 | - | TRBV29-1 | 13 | TGCAGCGTTGACGGCAGGGGGGACACTGAAGCTTTCTTT | CSVDGRGDTEAFF
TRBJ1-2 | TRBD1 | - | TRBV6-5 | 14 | TGTGCCAGCAGTAGCAAGACAGGGGGCATTGGCTACACCTTC | CASSSKTGGIGYTF
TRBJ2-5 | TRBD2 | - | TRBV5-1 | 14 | TGCGCCAGCAGCGGGACTAGCGGAAAAGAGACCCAGTACTTC | CASSGTSGKETQYF
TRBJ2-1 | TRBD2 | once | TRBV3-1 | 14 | TGTGCCAGCAGCCAGCCGGAGGGAGGGAGTGAGCAGTTCTTC | CASSQPEGGSEQFF
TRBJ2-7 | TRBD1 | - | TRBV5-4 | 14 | TGTGCCAGCAGCAATCGACAGGGGGCGTACGAGCAGTACTTC | CASSNRQGAYEQYF
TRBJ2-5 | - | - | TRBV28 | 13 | TGTGCCAGCAGTTTAATGTACCAAGAGACCCAGTACTTC | CASSLMYQETQYF
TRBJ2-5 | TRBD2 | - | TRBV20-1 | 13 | TGCAGTGCCGCGGGGGGGCCCGGGGAGACCCAGTACTTC | CSAAGGPGETQYF
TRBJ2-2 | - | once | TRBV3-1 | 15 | TGTGCCAGCAGCCAAGATCCGGCGAACACCGGGGAGCTGTTTTTT | CASSQDPANTGELFF
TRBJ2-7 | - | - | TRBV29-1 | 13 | TGCAGCGTTGAAGGCCTAGGGGCTGGCGAGGTGTACTTC | CSVEGLGAGEVYF
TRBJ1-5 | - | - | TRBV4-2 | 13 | TGTGCCAGCAGCCAGGGGATAAATCAGCCCCAGCATTTT | CASSQGINQPQHF
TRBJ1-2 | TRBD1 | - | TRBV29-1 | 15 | TGCAGCGTTGAAGGGGGGACAGGTGGGCGCTATGGCTACACCTTC | CSVEGGTGGRYGYTF
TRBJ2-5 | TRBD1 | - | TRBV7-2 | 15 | TGTGCCAGCAGCACAGGGGGAAGGGGTCAAGAGACCCAGTACTTC | CASSTGGRGQETQYF
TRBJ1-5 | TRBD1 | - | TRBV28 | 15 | TGTGCCAGCAGATCGGACAGGTCGAGCAATCAGCCCCAGCATTTT | CASRSDRSSNQPQHF
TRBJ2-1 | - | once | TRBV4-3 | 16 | TGCGCCAGCAGCCAAGGTAGCTGGGGGGCGTATAATGAGCAGTTCTTC | CASSQGSWGAYNEQFF
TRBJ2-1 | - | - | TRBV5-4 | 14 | TGTGCCAGCAGCTTGTGGGGTCCATACAATGAGCAGTTCTTC | CASSLWGPYNEQFF
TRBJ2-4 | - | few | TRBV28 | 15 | TGTGCCATCAGTAGGTCGAGGGGGACCAAAAACATTCAGTACTTC | CAISRSRGTKNIQYF
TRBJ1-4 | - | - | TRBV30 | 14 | TGTGCCTGGAGTCAGGCAGTCCAGGGAGAAAAACTGTTTTTT | CAWSQAVQGEKLFF
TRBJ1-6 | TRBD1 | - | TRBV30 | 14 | TGTGCCTGGAGCGGCCGGACAGGGAATTCACCCCTCCACTTT | CAWSGRTGNSPLHF
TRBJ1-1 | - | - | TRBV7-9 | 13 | TGTGCCAGCAGCAAAGCCGTGAACACTGAAGCTTTCTTT | CASSKAVNTEAFF
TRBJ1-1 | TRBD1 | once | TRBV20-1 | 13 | TGCAGTGCTGAGACAGGGCTGACCACTGAAGCTTTCTTT | CSAETGLTTEAFF
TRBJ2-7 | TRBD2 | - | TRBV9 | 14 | TGTGCCAGCAGCGAGGGGGGACTAGCGGGAGAGCAGTACTTC | CASSEGGLAGEQYF
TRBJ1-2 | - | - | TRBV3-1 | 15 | TGTGCCAGCAGCCACACAGGGCAAGCTAACTATGGCTACACCTTC | CASSHTGQANYGYTF
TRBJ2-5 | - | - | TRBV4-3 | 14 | TGCGCCAGCAGCCAACGGAAGGGGGGGGAGACCCAGTACTTC | CASSQRKGGETQYF
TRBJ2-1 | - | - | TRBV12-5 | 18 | TGTGCTAGTGGTTTGGGATTCCAAGGAGGGGGGCGGGGCAATGAGCAGTTCTTC | CASGLGFQGGGRGNEQFF
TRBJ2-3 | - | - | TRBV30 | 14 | TGTGCCTGGAGTTACGGCGATCTAACAGATACGCAGTATTTT | CAWSYGDLTDTQYF
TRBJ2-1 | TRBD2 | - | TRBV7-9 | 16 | TGTGCCAGCAGCTCCCGGCGGGGGGGCTTCATAGCTGAGCAGTTCTTC | CASSSRRGGFIAEQFF
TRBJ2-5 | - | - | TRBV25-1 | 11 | TGTGCCAGCAGAGGAAGAGAGACCCAGTACTTC | CASRGRETQYF
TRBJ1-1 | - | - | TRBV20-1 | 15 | TGCAGTGCGCCATTCCCACGAGGACCCAACACTGAAGCTTTCTTT | CSAPFPRGPNTEAFF
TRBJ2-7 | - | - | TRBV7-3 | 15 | TGTGCCAGCAGCTTAAAAGGGTTGGGGGTCGGGGAGCAGTACTTC | CASSLKGLGVGEQYF
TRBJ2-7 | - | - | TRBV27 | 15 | TGTGCCAGCAGTTATGGTTGGCAGGGGAGGTACGAGCAGTACTTC | CASSYGWQGRYEQYF
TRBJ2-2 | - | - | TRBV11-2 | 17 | TGTGCCAGCAGCCTTACAGGCCTGACAGGGAGGCCCGGGGAGCTGTTTTTT | CASSLTGLTGRPGELFF
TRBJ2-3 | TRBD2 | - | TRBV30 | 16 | TGTGCCTGGAACACCCCGACTAGCGGGGGGTCAGATACGCAGTATTTT | CAWNTPTSGGSDTQYF
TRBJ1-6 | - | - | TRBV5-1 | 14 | TGCGCCAGCAGCTGGAGGACAGCGGATTCACCCCTCCACTTT | CASSWRTADSPLHF
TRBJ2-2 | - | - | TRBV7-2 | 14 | TGTGCCAGCAGCTTCAATGCAGGTACCGGGGAGCTGTTTTTT | CASSFNAGTGELFF
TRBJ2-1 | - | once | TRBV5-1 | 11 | TGCGCCAGCAGCGAGAACAATGAGCAGTTCTTC | CASSENNEQFF
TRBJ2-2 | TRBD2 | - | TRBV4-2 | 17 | TGTGCCAGCAGCCAAGATAGGGGCGGGGGATTCAGGATGGAGCTGTTTTTT | CASSQDRGGGFRMELFF
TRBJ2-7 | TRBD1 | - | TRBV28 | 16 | TGTGCCAGCAGTCCGCTCCGGGACAGGTTCTTCTACGAGCAGTACTTC | CASSPLRDRFFYEQYF
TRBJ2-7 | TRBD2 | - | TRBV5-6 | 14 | TGTGCCAGCAGCGCGGGACTAGGGATGTTCTATAAGTACTTC | CASSAGLGMFYKYF
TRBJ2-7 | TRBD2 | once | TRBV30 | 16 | TGTGCCTGGAGTGCACCGGGACTAGCGAGACGAGGCGAGCAGTACTTC | CAWSAPGLARRGEQYF
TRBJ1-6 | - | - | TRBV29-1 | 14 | TGCAGCGTGCAACAGGATCGGGATAATTCACCCCTCCACTTT | CSVQQDRDNSPLHF
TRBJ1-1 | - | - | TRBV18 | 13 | TGTGCCAGCTCACCGAACCGGAACACTGAAGCTTTCTTT | CASSPNRNTEAFF
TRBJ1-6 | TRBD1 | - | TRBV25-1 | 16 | TGTGCCAGCTCCCCCGGGACAGCAAGCTATAATTCACCCCTCCACTTT | CASSPGTASYNSPLHF
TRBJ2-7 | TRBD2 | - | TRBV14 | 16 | TGTGCCAGCAGCTCTTTTGGGACTAGCGGGGACTACGAGCAGTACTTC | CASSSFGTSGDYEQYF
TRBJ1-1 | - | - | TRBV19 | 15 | TGTGCCAGTAGTATACCGGGCATCTCCGGAGGGGAAGCTTTCTTT | CASSIPGISGGEAFF
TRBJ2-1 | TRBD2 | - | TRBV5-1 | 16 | TGCGCCAGCAGCTTGGGCGGGGGGGCCCCCCGGAATGAGCAGTTCTTC | CASSLGGGAPRNEQFF
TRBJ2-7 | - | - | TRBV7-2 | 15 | TGTGCCAGCAGCTTAGGGGACCGAGACTCCTACGAGCAGTACTTC | CASSLGDRDSYEQYF
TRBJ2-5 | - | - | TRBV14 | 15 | TGTGCCAGCAGCCAAGTGGGGAGGACTCGAGGGACCCAGTACTTC | CASSQVGRTRGTQYF
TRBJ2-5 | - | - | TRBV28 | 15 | TGTGCCAGCAGTACCTCTGAGTACTGGGGCGAGACCCAGTACTTC | CASSTSEYWGETQYF